This T cell receptor beta chain was identified during a study of blood T cell repertoires in COVID-19. Overall study: Acute-phase and convalescent COVID-19 samples originated in the United States, Italy and Spain.

The authors' processing: Researchers report that nucleated cell counts were estimated from reference gene primer amplification. Clones were read by immunoSEQ multiplex PCR, and TCRdb kept only the in-frame ones, dropping some. For V, J and clone size, that table is used; D and trimming come from the DNA. The sample records 470,000 or so clones, roughly 88% being singletons. Germline loops: CDR1 LGHNA, CDR2 YNFKEQ. The V end was cut by 0 bases, the J end by 3 bases, with 11 bases between. The CDR3 consists of 15 residues. Sequencing was performed on peripheral blood. The V call is TRBV4-2, the J call TRBJ1-1; D not certain. The receptor comes from a human donor in a cohort sampled during active COVID-19. The CDR3 loop is CASSQEWAADTEAFF. The CDR3 bases are TGTGCCAGCAGCCAAGAATGGGCCGCAGACACTGAAGCTTTCTTT.